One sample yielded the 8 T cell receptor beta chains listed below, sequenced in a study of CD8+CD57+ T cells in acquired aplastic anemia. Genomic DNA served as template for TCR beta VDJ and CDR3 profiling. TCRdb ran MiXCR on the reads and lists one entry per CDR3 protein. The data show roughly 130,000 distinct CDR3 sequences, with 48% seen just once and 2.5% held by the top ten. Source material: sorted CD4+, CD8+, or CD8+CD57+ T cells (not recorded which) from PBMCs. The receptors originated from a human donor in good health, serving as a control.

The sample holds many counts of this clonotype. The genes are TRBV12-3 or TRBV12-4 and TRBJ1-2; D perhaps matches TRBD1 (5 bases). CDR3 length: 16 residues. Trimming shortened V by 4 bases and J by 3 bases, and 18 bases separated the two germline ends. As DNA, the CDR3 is TGTGCCAGCAGTTGGGGTGCCGGGGGAGCCCACTATGGCTACACCTTC. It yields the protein CASSWGAGGAHYGYTF.

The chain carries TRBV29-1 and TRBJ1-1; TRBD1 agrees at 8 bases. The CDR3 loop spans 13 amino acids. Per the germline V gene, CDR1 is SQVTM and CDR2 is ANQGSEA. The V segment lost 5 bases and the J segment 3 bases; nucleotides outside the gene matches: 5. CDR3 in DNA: TGCAGCGTTCTGACAGGGGTTGACACTGAAGCTTTCTTT. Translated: CSVLTGVDTEAFF.

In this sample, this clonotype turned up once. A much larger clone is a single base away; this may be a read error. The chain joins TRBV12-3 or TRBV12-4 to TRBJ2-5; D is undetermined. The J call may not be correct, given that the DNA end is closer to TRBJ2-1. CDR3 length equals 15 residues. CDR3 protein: CASSSDLGSYNEQFF. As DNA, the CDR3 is TGTGCCAGCAGCTCCGATCTGGGCTCCTACAATGAGCAGTTCTTC.

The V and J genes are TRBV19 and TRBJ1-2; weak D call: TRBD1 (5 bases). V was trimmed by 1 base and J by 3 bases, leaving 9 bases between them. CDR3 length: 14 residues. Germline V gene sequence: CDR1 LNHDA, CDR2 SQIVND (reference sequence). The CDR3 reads CASSIGQFDYGYTF. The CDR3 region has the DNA TGTGCCAGTAGTATAGGACAGTTTGACTATGGCTACACCTTC.

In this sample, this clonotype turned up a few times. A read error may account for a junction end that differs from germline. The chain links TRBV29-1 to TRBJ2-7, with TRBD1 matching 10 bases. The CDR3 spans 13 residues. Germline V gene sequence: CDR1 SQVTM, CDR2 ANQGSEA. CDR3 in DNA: TGCAGCGTCGAAGGACAGGGGGTCTACGAGCAGTACTTC. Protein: CSVEGQGVYEQYF.

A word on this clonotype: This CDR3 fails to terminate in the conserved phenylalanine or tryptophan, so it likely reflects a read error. The CDR3 nucleotides read TGTGCCAGTATCCCGACAGGGTTGCATTATGGCTACACCTCC. Protein sequence: CASIPTGLHYGYTS. This rearrangement joins TRBV19 to TRBJ1-2, with 7 bases identical to TRBD1. Trimming took 7 bases from V and 5 from J; bases not matched to a gene: 10. This CDR3 has 14 amino acids. CDR1 and CDR2 (germline): LNHDA, SQIVND (reference sequence).

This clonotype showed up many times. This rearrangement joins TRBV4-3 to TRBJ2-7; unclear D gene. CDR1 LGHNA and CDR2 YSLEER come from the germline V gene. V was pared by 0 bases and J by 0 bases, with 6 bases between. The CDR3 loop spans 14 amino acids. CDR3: CASSQDWDSYEQYF. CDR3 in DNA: TGCGCCAGCAGCCAAGATTGGGACTCCTACGAGCAGTACTTC.

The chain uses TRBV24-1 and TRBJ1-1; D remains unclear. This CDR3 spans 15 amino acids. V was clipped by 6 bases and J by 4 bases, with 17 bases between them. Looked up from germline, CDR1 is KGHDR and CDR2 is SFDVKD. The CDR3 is CATSTVSEGGTEAFF. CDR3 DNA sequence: TGTGCCACCAGTACGGTGAGCGAAGGAGGCACTGAAGCTTTCTTT.